Below, 27 T cell receptor beta chains from the same sample are listed, as sequenced in a study of T-cell memory formation after mild COVID-19 (dated by TCRdb to the early 2020s). The library was made by 5' RACE. Instrument used: Illumina NovaSeq 6000. The raw public reads went through TCRdb reprocessing: fastp at Q25, MiXCR clone calling, in-frame beta chains kept. Each entry is one CDR3 protein sequence, shown with its most common DNA and genes. The sample table shows 300,000 to 350,000 distinct CDR3 sequences, and roughly a fifth are seen once. The top ten clonotypes cover 20% to 25% of the sample. Material: PBMCs or a T cell subset sorted from them (not recorded which). The receptors here all came from a man between 18 and 29 years old who had mild COVID-19 (a few samples of this study predate the infection). The sample titles of this study are shuffled in the database, so cell type and time point are left out; the donor was told from shared clones.

V is TRBV12-3 or TRBV12-4 and J is TRBJ2-7, with 9 bases matching TRBD1. V lost 4 bases to trimming and J lost 0 bases; unmatched junction nucleotides: 10. CDR3 size: 17 residues. The CDR3 sequence is CASSWFFGQGLSYEQYF. The CDR3 DNA reads TGTGCCAGCAGTTGGTTTTTTGGACAGGGGCTCTCCTACGAGCAGTACTTC.

There are a few counts of this clonotype. The J gene is TRBJ2-3, the V gene TRBV6-5; D unclear. The V and J ends lost 9 bases and 5 bases respectively, with 3 bases between them. This CDR3 contains 9 residues. CDR1 and CDR2 (germline): MNHEY, SVGAGI. CDR3 residues: CASRDTQYF. Written as DNA, the CDR3 is TGTGCCAGTAGAGATACGCAGTATTTT.

This clonotype was seen a few times. The chain is built from TRBV28 and TRBJ2-5; 11 bases agree with TRBD2. The length of the CDR3 is 12 residues. Germline lookup yields CDR1 MDHEN and CDR2 SYDVKM. The CDR3 nucleotides read TGTGCTAGCGGGGGGGCCGGGGAGACCCAGTACTTC. Amino acids: CASGGAGETQYF. The full variable domain, its missing parts supplied by reference TRBV28 and TRBJ2-5, is DVKVTQSSRYLVKRTGEKVFLECVQDMDHENMFWYRQDPGLGLRLIYFSYDVKMKEKGDIPEGYSVSREKKERFSLILESASTNQTSMYLCASGGAGETQYFGPGTRLLVL.

This clonotype was found a few times. V usage is TRBV7-9 and J usage is TRBJ1-1, with unresolved D. In germline, CDR1 is SEHNR, CDR2 FQNEAQ (reference sequence). V shed 8 bases and J shed 1 base, with 8 bases lying between them. CDR3 size: 12 residues. The CDR3 coding sequence is TGTGCCAGCGGGAAGGCGAACACTGAAGCTTTCTTT. Amino acid sequence: CASGKANTEAFF.

This clonotype was counted a few times. V and J are TRBV7-2 and TRBJ2-5; tentative D call: TRBD1 (5 bases). CDR1 is SGHTA, CDR2 FQGNSA, per germline. Trimming left V 5 bases short and J 5 bases short, with 12 bases between. This CDR3 contains 13 residues. The CDR3 loop reads CASSGARRETQYF. The CDR3 DNA reads TGTGCCAGCAGCGGGGCTAGGCGGGAGACCCAGTACTTC. Full variable domain (remainder filled in from reference TRBV7-2 and TRBJ2-5): GAGVSQSPSNKVTEKGKDVELRCDPISGHTALYWYRQSLGQGLEFLIYFQGNSAPDKSGLPSDRFSAERTGGSVSTLTIQRTQQEDSAVYLCASSGARRETQYFGPGTRLLVL.

The chain recombines TRBV20-1 with TRBJ2-7, with D possibly matching TRBD2 (5 bases). This CDR3 is built from 12 residues. Germline CDR1 reads DFQATT; CDR2 reads SNEGSKA (reference sequence). Trimming took off 4 bases at V and 12 bases at J, with 19 bases between the two ends. The CDR3 spells CSAKEASWSVYV. CDR3 nucleotide sequence: TGCAGTGCTAAGGAGGCGAGTTGGAGCGTGTACGTC.

V and J are TRBV6-1 and TRBJ1-5, with a weak D call TRBD1 (6 bases). The V gene's germline CDR1 is MNHNS and CDR2 SASEGT. The V end was cut by 2 bases, the J end by 6 bases, with 11 bases between. The CDR3 is 14 amino acids. CDR3 region: CASSEQGRIQPQHF. In nucleotides, the CDR3 is TGTGCCAGCAGTGAACAGGGGAGAATTCAGCCCCAGCATTTT.

This rearrangement joins TRBV7-8 to TRBJ1-1; tentatively, D is TRBD1 (6 bases). This CDR3 has 13 residues. V lost 11 bases and J 1 base, leaving 14 bases between the germline ends. Germline CDR1 and CDR2: SGHVS and FQNEAQ. For the CDR3, the DNA is TGTGCCGGAAAAACCAGGGGGAACACTGAAGCTTTCTTT. Its translation is CAGKTRGNTEAFF. The variable domain in full, with the rest retrieved from reference TRBV7-8 and TRBJ1-1, is GAGVSQSPRYKVAKRGQDVALRCDPISGHVSLFWYQQALGQGPEFLTYFQNEAQLDKSGLPSDRFFAERPEGSVSTLKIQRTQQEDSAVYLCAGKTRGNTEAFFGQGTRLTVV.

A few counts support this clonotype. The chain couples TRBV24-1 to TRBJ1-1, with a possible D match to TRBD1 (6 bases). This CDR3 region has 13 residues. Trimming took off 7 bases at V and 5 bases at J, with 13 bases between the two ends. Looked up from germline, CDR1 is KGHDR and CDR2 is SFDVKD. The CDR3, as DNA: TGTGCCACCAGGGACAGAACCGGGACTGAAGCTTTCTTT. Translating gives CATRDRTGTEAFF.

J is TRBJ1-6 and V is TRBV27; D is unresolved. Germline CDR1 reads MNHEY; CDR2 reads SMNVEV (reference sequence). This CDR3 is 14 amino acids long. Trimming took off 6 bases at V and 5 bases at J, with 11 bases between the two ends. The CDR3 region has the DNA TGTGCCAGCAGGCGGGATGCAAATAATTCACCCCTCCACTTT. This gives the protein CASRRDANNSPLHF.

This clonotype appeared a few times. The chain joins TRBV7-2 to TRBJ2-5; D gene ambiguous. Looked up from germline, CDR1 is SGHTA and CDR2 is FQGNSA. V was pared by 2 bases and J by 3 bases, with 13 bases between. This CDR3 is built from 15 residues. CDR3 sequence: CASSLIGRWEETQYF. As DNA, the CDR3 is TGTGCCAGCAGCTTAATCGGACGGTGGGAAGAGACCCAGTACTTC.

This clonotype was seen more than once but under ten times. The J gene is TRBJ2-7, the V gene TRBV20-1; 9 positions match TRBD1. J gave up 1 base and V 0 bases, and 4 bases lay outside the gene matches. The CDR3 contains 15 residues. Germline CDR1 reads DFQATT; CDR2 reads SNEGSKA (reference sequence). The chain's CDR3 is CSARDLTGGSYEQYV. CDR3 bases: TGCAGTGCTAGAGACCTGACAGGGGGGTCCTACGAGCAGTACGTC.

The table lists this clonotype with many counts. J is TRBJ2-3 and V is TRBV11-2; D is possibly TRBD2 (7 bases). Germline V gene sequence: CDR1 SGHAT, CDR2 FQNNGV. Trimming removed 1 base at V and 4 bases at J, with 12 bases between. CDR3 size: 15 residues. The CDR3 nucleotides are TGTGCCAGCAGCTTAGTCCGGGGGGCGTCAGATACGCAGTATTTT. This gives the protein CASSLVRGASDTQYF.

This clonotype appeared a few times. The chain employs TRBV18 and TRBJ2-3; 10 nucleotides match TRBD2. CDR3 length equals 16 residues. Germline V gives CDR1 KGHSH, CDR2 LQKENI. The junction had 3 bases not matched to a gene; V was cut back by 3 bases and J by 0 bases. CDR3 in DNA: TGTGCCAGCTCACCTATTAGCGGGGGGAGCACAGATACGCAGTATTTT. It specifies CASSPISGGSTDTQYF. Combining the CDR3 with reference TRBV18 and TRBJ2-3 gives the whole variable domain NAGVMQNPRHLVRRRGQEARLRCSPMKGHSHVYWYRQLPEEGLKFMVYLQKENIIDESGMPKERFSAEFPKEGPSILRIQQVVRGDSAAYFCASSPISGGSTDTQYFGPGTRLTVL.

The V and J genes are TRBV7-3 and TRBJ2-2; unclear D gene. There are 14 residues in the CDR3. The V gene's germline CDR1 is SGHTA and CDR2 FQGTGA. Between the trimmed V and J ends, which lost 5 bases and 4 bases, there was a span of 11 bases. The chain's CDR3 is CASSQERGTGELFF. The CDR3, as DNA: TGTGCCAGCAGCCAAGAGCGCGGCACCGGGGAGCTGTTTTTT.

This clonotype was seen ten or more times. The chain couples TRBV7-2 to TRBJ2-2, with D uncertain. The V gene lost 5 bases and the J gene lost 1 base, with 11 bases spanning the gap. Germline V gene sequence: CDR1 SGHTA, CDR2 FQGNSA. The CDR3 is made up of 15 amino acids. CDR3 sequence reads: CASSPDPQNTGELFF. DNA for the CDR3: TGTGCCAGCAGCCCAGACCCTCAGAACACCGGGGAGCTGTTTTTT.

In its sample, this clonotype was seen a few times. The chain uses TRBV12-3 or TRBV12-4 and TRBJ2-3; a weak D match, TRBD1 (6 bases). V lost 7 bases and J lost 0, with 11 bases in between. CDR3 size: 14 residues. This chain's CDR3 is CASKGRGSTDTQYF. The CDR3 DNA is TGTGCCAGCAAAGGCAGGGGAAGCACAGATACGCAGTATTTT.

The chain employs TRBV27 and TRBJ2-7; no firm D call. The CDR3 length is 13 residues. The germline V gene has CDR1 MNHEY and CDR2 SMNVEV (reference sequence). Trimming pared 3 bases from V and 2 bases from J, leaving 8 bases between. For the CDR3, the DNA is TGTGCCAGCAGTTTGGTGGGAACCTACGAGCAGTACGTC. Translating it yields CASSLVGTYEQYV.

There are a few counts of this clonotype. The chain has TRBV3-1 and TRBJ1-5, with a possible D match to TRBD1 (5 bases). Germline V lookup: CDR1 LGHDT, CDR2 YNNKEL (reference sequence). Trimming cost V 4 bases and J 4 bases, with 11 bases left between them. CDR3 length equals 14 residues. CDR3 loop: CASSLGPLNQPQHF. As DNA, the CDR3 is TGTGCCAGCAGCCTGGGACCCCTGAATCAGCCCCAGCATTTT.

This clonotype was seen only a few times. This chain links TRBV28 with TRBJ2-6; D is perhaps TRBD2 (6 bases). There are 16 residues in the CDR3. The germline V gene encodes CDR1 MDHEN and CDR2 SYDVKM. Trimming took 2 bases from V and 4 from J, leaving 12 bases between them. CDR3 loop: CASSLVGGSGANVLTF. The DNA of the CDR3 is TGTGCCAGCAGTTTAGTAGGAGGGTCCGGGGCCAACGTCCTGACTTTC.

The chain couples TRBV12-3 or TRBV12-4 to TRBJ2-1; 9 bases line up with TRBD1. The CDR3 is 14 amino acids. Trimming removed 6 bases from V and 7 bases from J; junction bases left unmatched: 7. CDR3 protein: CASSWTGASNEQFF. CDR3 nucleotides: TGTGCCAGCAGCTGGACAGGGGCGTCGAATGAGCAGTTCTTC.

This clonotype came up many times. V usage is TRBV24-1 and J usage is TRBJ2-2, with D maybe TRBD2 (6 bases). The V gene's germline CDR1 is KGHDR and CDR2 SFDVKD. This CDR3 comprises 16 residues. Trimming shortened V by 4 bases and J by 7 bases, and 18 bases separated the two germline ends. The CDR3 sequence is CATSDPRRGTHGELFF. CDR3 DNA sequence: TGTGCCACCAGTGACCCTCGACGGGGGACCCACGGGGAGCTGTTTTTT.

This clonotype was detected only a few times. The chain recombines TRBV4-1 with TRBJ1-2; D uncertain. Germline CDR1 MGHRA, CDR2 YSYEKL. The CDR3 spans 15 residues. V shed 0 bases and J shed 8 bases, with 16 bases lying between them. The CDR3 DNA follows: TGCGCCAGCAGCCAAGATCCGGGGTGGCGAGGCGGCTACACCTTC. It yields the protein CASSQDPGWRGGYTF.

The gene calls are TRBV9 and TRBJ2-1; TRBD1 matches 9 bases. Germline CDR1 SGDLS, CDR2 YYNGEE. This CDR3 spans 15 amino acids. The V segment lost 4 bases and the J segment 7 bases; nucleotides outside the gene matches: 9. The CDR3 reads CASSTRQGVGNEQFF. The CDR3 region has the DNA TGTGCCAGCAGCACGAGACAGGGGGTCGGAAATGAGCAGTTCTTC. The full variable domain, rest sourced from reference TRBV9 and TRBJ2-1, is DSGVTQTPKHLITATGQRVTLRCSPRSGDLSVYWYQQSLDQGLQFLIQYYNGEERAKGNILERFSAQQFPDLHSELNLSSLELGDSALYFCASSTRQGVGNEQFFGPGTRLTVL.

The chain has TRBV7-2 and TRBJ1-1; 7 bases agree with TRBD1. Unmatched junction bases numbered 8, after V lost 5 bases and J lost 8 bases. This CDR3 region has 13 residues. Germline V gene data show CDR1 as SGHTA and CDR2 as FQGNSA. CDR3 loop: CASSPRQGTEAFF. CDR3 coding DNA: TGTGCCAGCAGCCCCCGACAGGGAACGGAAGCTTTCTTT.

The chain combines TRBV5-1 with TRBJ2-7; TRBD1 is a possible D gene (6 bases). This CDR3 is built from 14 residues. V dropped 0 bases and J dropped 2 bases, with 9 bases sitting between them. Germline lookup yields CDR1 SGHRS and CDR2 YFSETQ. CDR3 loop: CASSLGDTTYEQYF. CDR3 nucleotides: TGCGCCAGCAGCTTGGGGGACACTACCTACGAGCAGTACTTC.

The chain carries TRBV7-2 and TRBJ1-4; D is possibly TRBD1 (6 bases). The CDR3 spans 17 residues. V lost 1 base to trimming and J lost 5 bases, with 17 bases between them. Germline CDR1 SGHTA, CDR2 FQGNSA. The CDR3 spells CASSLGSGRRGNEKLFF. The DNA for the CDR3 is TGTGCCAGCAGCTTAGGTTCAGGGCGAAGGGGGAATGAAAAACTGTTTTTT.